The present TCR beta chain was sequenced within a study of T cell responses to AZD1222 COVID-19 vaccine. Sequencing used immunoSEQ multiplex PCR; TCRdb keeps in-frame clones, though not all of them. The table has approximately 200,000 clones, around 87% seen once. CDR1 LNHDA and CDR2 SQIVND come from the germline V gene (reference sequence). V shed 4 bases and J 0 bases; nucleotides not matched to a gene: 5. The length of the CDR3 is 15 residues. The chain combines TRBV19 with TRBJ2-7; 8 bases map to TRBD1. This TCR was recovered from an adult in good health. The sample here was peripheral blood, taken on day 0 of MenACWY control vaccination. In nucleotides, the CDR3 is TGTGCCAGTAGTAATCCAGGGGGCGCCTCCTACGAGCAGTACTTC. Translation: CASSNPGGASYEQYF. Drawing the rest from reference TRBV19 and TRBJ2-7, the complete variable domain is DGGITQSPKYLFRKEGQNVTLSCEQNLNHDAMYWYRQDPGQGLRLIYYSQIVNDFQKGDIAEGYSVSREKKESFPLTVTSAQKNPTAFYLCASSNPGGASYEQYFGPGTRLTVT.